Only one count was recorded for the clone carrying this TCR beta chain. The antigen remains unidentified. Both 60 Vbeta primers and 13 Jbeta primers went into the PCR. Sequencing was performed with immunoSEQ multiplex PCR; in TCRdb, only in-frame clones are kept and a portion is missing. The sample has 120,000 to 150,000 clones, 64% seen once. These data come from a study of cytomegalovirus exposure and HLA in healthy donors. On the study more broadly: Earlier results showed almost 120 million unique TCR beta sequences derived from approximately 170 million T cells.

Findings and caveats of the study: In a later analysis, across HLA loci, associated TCR counts were highest for DRB1, lowest for HLA-C.

This CDR3 is built from 15 residues. Germline V gene lookup returns CDR1 LNHDA and CDR2 SQIVND (reference sequence). Trimming left V 7 bases short and J 5 bases short, with 20 bases between. The gene calls are TRBV19 and TRBJ1-2; possible D gene TRBD1, 6 bases. The source material was PBMCs. This receptor was taken from a woman younger than 45 in good health and CMV-seropositive. The CDR3 region is CASTPRPDSYYGYTF. For the CDR3, the DNA is TGTGCCAGTACCCCAAGGCCGGACAGCTATTATGGCTACACCTTC. The whole variable domain, remainder taken from reference TRBV19 and TRBJ1-2, is DGGITQSPKYLFRKEGQNVTLSCEQNLNHDAMYWYRQDPGQGLRLIYYSQIVNDFQKGDIAEGYSVSREKKESFPLTVTSAQKNPTAFYLCASTPRPDSYYGYTFGSGTRLTVV.